This is a list of T cell receptor beta chains from one sample in a study of Graves' ophthalmopathy and Graves' hyperthyroidism. TCRdb recomputed calls from the multiplex PCR reads with MiXCR, one row per CDR3 protein. The table has around 1,000,000 distinct CDR3 sequences, 35% to 40% seen once. Material: peripheral blood or thyroid tissue (not recorded which). All receptors derive from an adult man with Graves' hyperthyroidism. Each CDR3 is given with its conserved first and last residue. A D gene is named only where the DNA matches it firmly. Clone size is given for some rows only: seen once, a few or many times, or a class if the clone is expanded.

abundance: once
d_gene: TRBD1
j_gene: TRBJ1-2
v_gene: TRBV7-9
CDR3nt: TGTGCCAGCAGCGCACAGGGGGCGAATGGCTACACCTTC
CDR3aa: CASSAQGANGYTF

abundance: NA
d_gene: NA
j_gene: TRBJ1-2
v_gene: TRBV25-1
CDR3nt: TGTGCCAGCAGTGAATTTGGAAATGGCTACACCTTC
CDR3aa: CASSEFGNGYTF

abundance: many
d_gene: NA
j_gene: TRBJ1-3
v_gene: TRBV7-8
CDR3nt: TGTGCCAGCACCCCGGGCGGGGGGAGCCCTGGAAACACCATATATTTT
CDR3aa: CASTPGGGSPGNTIYF

abundance: NA
d_gene: NA
j_gene: TRBJ2-7
v_gene: TRBV20-1
CDR3nt: TGCAGTGCCAGCAGCCCTGGGACACCGCCCTACGAGCAGTACTTC
CDR3aa: CSASSPGTPPYEQYF

abundance: few
d_gene: NA
j_gene: TRBJ2-5
v_gene: TRBV7-3
CDR3nt: TGTGCCAGCGGGGTCGGAGAGACCCAGTACTTC
CDR3aa: CASGVGETQYF

abundance: NA
d_gene: NA
j_gene: TRBJ2-5
v_gene: TRBV10-3
CDR3nt: TGTGCCATCAGTGTCCAGTACGGCACCCCCAACCGGGGGACCCAGTACTTC
CDR3aa: CAISVQYGTPNRGTQYF

abundance: NA
d_gene: NA
j_gene: TRBJ1-5
v_gene: TRBV6-1
CDR3nt: TGTGCCAGTGGCGGCAGGGGCAATCAGCCCCAGCATTTT
CDR3aa: CASGGRGNQPQHF

abundance: many
d_gene: NA
j_gene: TRBJ2-2
v_gene: TRBV29-1
CDR3nt: TGCAGCGCCGGGCCGTTATCGAACACCGGGGAGCTGTTTTTT
CDR3aa: CSAGPLSNTGELFF

abundance: NA
d_gene: NA
j_gene: TRBJ2-2
v_gene: TRBV6-1
CDR3nt: TGTGCCAGCAGTCCTTCCGCCCCAAATGCCGGGGAGCTGTTTTTT
CDR3aa: CASSPSAPNAGELFF

abundance: many
d_gene: TRBD2
j_gene: TRBJ2-5
v_gene: TRBV6-1
CDR3nt: TGTGCCAGCAGTACCGGGACTAGCGGCGCGGGGGAGACCCAGTACTTC
CDR3aa: CASSTGTSGAGETQYF

abundance: NA
d_gene: NA
j_gene: TRBJ1-4
v_gene: TRBV7-6
CDR3nt: TGTGCCAGCAGCCGGCGGCAGATTAATGAAAAACTGTTTTTT
CDR3aa: CASSRRQINEKLFF

abundance: many
d_gene: NA
j_gene: TRBJ2-5
v_gene: TRBV2
CDR3nt: TGTGCCAGCAGCGGCCTAACAGGGTCCCAAGAGACCCAGTACTTC
CDR3aa: CASSGLTGSQETQYF

abundance: once
d_gene: TRBD1
j_gene: TRBJ2-5
v_gene: TRBV25-1
CDR3nt: TGTGCCAGCAGGTCCTCGGGACAGGGAAAAGAGACCCAGTACTTC
CDR3aa: CASRSSGQGKETQYF

abundance: NA
d_gene: NA
j_gene: TRBJ1-4
v_gene: TRBV29-1
CDR3nt: TGCAGCGCCCTCGCGGGGGGCGCAACTAATGAAAAACTGTTTTTT
CDR3aa: CSALAGGATNEKLFF

abundance: many
d_gene: NA
j_gene: TRBJ1-5
v_gene: TRBV7-4
CDR3nt: TGTGCCAGCAGCTTAGTTTCAGGCCAGCCCCAGCATTTT
CDR3aa: CASSLVSGQPQHF

abundance: many
d_gene: TRBD1
j_gene: TRBJ1-2
v_gene: TRBV7-2
CDR3nt: TGTGCCAGCAGCGTCTCAGGGGGCGTTGGCTACACCTTC
CDR3aa: CASSVSGGVGYTF

abundance: many
d_gene: TRBD1
j_gene: TRBJ1-6
v_gene: TRBV20-1
CDR3nt: TGCAGTGCTAGAGGGACAGGGAATTCACCCCTCCACTTT
CDR3aa: CSARGTGNSPLHF

abundance: NA
d_gene: TRBD1
j_gene: TRBJ2-7
v_gene: TRBV4-2
CDR3nt: TGTGCCAGCAGCCCCGCCTTACAGACAGGGTACAGCGAGCAGTACTTC
CDR3aa: CASSPALQTGYSEQYF

abundance: NA
d_gene: NA
j_gene: TRBJ1-2
v_gene: TRBV6-5
CDR3nt: TGTGCCAGCAGTTACTCGCTCGCGGGAAGCTATGGCTACACCTTC
CDR3aa: CASSYSLAGSYGYTF

abundance: NA
d_gene: NA
j_gene: TRBJ1-2
v_gene: TRBV25-1
CDR3nt: TGTGCCAGCAGTGATCAGGGGTTAGAGGTATACGGCTACACCTTC
CDR3aa: CASSDQGLEVYGYTF

abundance: NA
d_gene: NA
j_gene: TRBJ2-2
v_gene: TRBV7-6
CDR3nt: TGTGCCAGCAGCCCCATCGCGGGGACAAACACCGGGGAGCTGTTTTTT
CDR3aa: CASSPIAGTNTGELFF

abundance: many
d_gene: TRBD1
j_gene: TRBJ1-2
v_gene: TRBV2
CDR3nt: TGTGCCAGCAGTGCTAGGTCAGGGGGCGACTATGGCTACACCTTC
CDR3aa: CASSARSGGDYGYTF

abundance: many
d_gene: NA
j_gene: TRBJ1-4
v_gene: TRBV25-1
CDR3nt: TGTGCCAGCACGGTGGCAGGGACTAATGAAAAACTGTTTTTT
CDR3aa: CASTVAGTNEKLFF

abundance: many
d_gene: NA
j_gene: TRBJ1-6
v_gene: TRBV24-1
CDR3nt: TGTGCCACCAGTGATTTGCAACGGCAGGGGAATTCACCCCTCCACTTT
CDR3aa: CATSDLQRQGNSPLHF

abundance: many
d_gene: NA
j_gene: TRBJ2-7
v_gene: TRBV10-2
CDR3nt: TGCGCCAGCAGAGCGGACGTTCGGCACGAGCAGTACTTC
CDR3aa: CASRADVRHEQYF

abundance: few
d_gene: NA
j_gene: TRBJ2-3
v_gene: TRBV2
CDR3nt: TGTGCCAGCAGTGAAGCCGCACTAGGAGCGGGGTATTTT
CDR3aa: CASSEAALGAGYF

abundance: many
d_gene: NA
j_gene: TRBJ1-2
v_gene: TRBV5-1
CDR3nt: TGCGCCAGCAGCTCGGACGGAGCTAACTATGGCTACACCTTC
CDR3aa: CASSSDGANYGYTF

abundance: few
d_gene: TRBD2
j_gene: TRBJ2-5
v_gene: TRBV5-1
CDR3nt: TGCGCCAGCAGCTTGTCTCGCGGCGGGCTAGCGGGTCGGGTCGAGACCCAGTACTTC
CDR3aa: CASSLSRGGLAGRVETQYF

abundance: many
d_gene: NA
j_gene: TRBJ1-5
v_gene: TRBV20-1
CDR3nt: TGCAGTGCTAAAGGGTCAGCCGATCAGCCCCAGCATTTT
CDR3aa: CSAKGSADQPQHF

abundance: NA
d_gene: NA
j_gene: TRBJ2-1
v_gene: TRBV29-1
CDR3nt: TGCAGCGTTGGTAATAGAAACAATGAGCAGTTCTTC
CDR3aa: CSVGNRNNEQFF

abundance: many
d_gene: NA
j_gene: TRBJ1-4
v_gene: TRBV10-3
CDR3nt: TGTGCCATCAGTGAGTCGTCGTCAGGGACTAATGAAAAACTGTTTTTT
CDR3aa: CAISESSSGTNEKLFF

abundance: many
d_gene: NA
j_gene: TRBJ2-6
v_gene: TRBV7-3
CDR3nt: TGTGCCAGCAGCCCTTGGCCTGGGGCCAACGTCCTGACTTTC
CDR3aa: CASSPWPGANVLTF

abundance: NA
d_gene: NA
j_gene: TRBJ2-7
v_gene: TRBV13
CDR3nt: TGTGCCAGCAGCTCAGGGAAAACCTACGAGCAGTACTTC
CDR3aa: CASSSGKTYEQYF

abundance: NA
d_gene: TRBD1
j_gene: TRBJ2-1
v_gene: TRBV15
CDR3nt: TGTGCCACCAGCAGAGGGGACAGGGGGACGAAGACCCAGTTCTTC
CDR3aa: CATSRGDRGTKTQFF

abundance: NA
d_gene: NA
j_gene: TRBJ1-4
v_gene: TRBV13
CDR3nt: TGTGCCAGCAGCTCAACAACGGACCGACGAAATGAAAAACTGTTTTTT
CDR3aa: CASSSTTDRRNEKLFF

abundance: many
d_gene: TRBD1
j_gene: TRBJ2-6
v_gene: TRBV5-1
CDR3nt: TGCGCCAGCAGCTTGACCGGGACAGGGCAATCTGGGGCCAACGTCCTGACTTTC
CDR3aa: CASSLTGTGQSGANVLTF

abundance: NA
d_gene: NA
j_gene: TRBJ2-5
v_gene: TRBV10-3
CDR3nt: TGTGCCATCAGTGAGGACTGGCTCCAAGAGACCCGGTACTTC
CDR3aa: CAISEDWLQETRYF

abundance: many
d_gene: NA
j_gene: TRBJ2-2
v_gene: TRBV6-4
CDR3nt: TGTGCCAGCAGTGACTCGACTAGGAACACCGGGGAGCTGTTTTTT
CDR3aa: CASSDSTRNTGELFF

abundance: NA
d_gene: TRBD2
j_gene: TRBJ2-3
v_gene: TRBV29-1
CDR3nt: TGCAGCGTTAGCGGGGGGACTCCGTATTTT
CDR3aa: CSVSGGTPYF

abundance: many
d_gene: NA
j_gene: TRBJ2-5
v_gene: TRBV5-1
CDR3nt: TGCGCCAGCAGCAGGAGGGACCAAGAGACCCAGTACTTC
CDR3aa: CASSRRDQETQYF

abundance: many
d_gene: NA
j_gene: TRBJ2-2
v_gene: TRBV5-5
CDR3nt: TGTGCCAGCACCCACCAGGTCCACGGGGAGCTGTTTTTT
CDR3aa: CASTHQVHGELFF

abundance: many
d_gene: TRBD2
j_gene: TRBJ2-5
v_gene: TRBV20-1
CDR3nt: TGCAGTGCAAAAGCGGGAGGGTCAGGGGAGACCCAGTACTTC
CDR3aa: CSAKAGGSGETQYF

abundance: many
d_gene: NA
j_gene: TRBJ2-7
v_gene: TRBV5-8
CDR3nt: TGTGCCAGCAGCTTAGGGCAGGCTCGTTCCTACGAGCAGTACTTC
CDR3aa: CASSLGQARSYEQYF

abundance: few
d_gene: NA
j_gene: TRBJ2-7
v_gene: TRBV6-5
CDR3nt: TGTGCCAGCAGTACCCTGATGGGTTACGAGCAGTACTTC
CDR3aa: CASSTLMGYEQYF

abundance: few
d_gene: NA
j_gene: TRBJ2-7
v_gene: TRBV12-3/TRBV12-4
CDR3nt: TGTGCCAGCAGTTTGGTGGGGAGCCCCCACGAGCAGTACTTC
CDR3aa: CASSLVGSPHEQYF

abundance: many
d_gene: NA
j_gene: TRBJ2-7
v_gene: TRBV20-1
CDR3nt: TGCAGTGCTTGGACACCTCCGAACTACGAGCAGTACTTC
CDR3aa: CSAWTPPNYEQYF

abundance: many
d_gene: NA
j_gene: TRBJ2-7
v_gene: TRBV5-8
CDR3nt: TGTGCCAGCAGCTTTCCCGGGGTAAGACCCTACGAGCAGTACTTC
CDR3aa: CASSFPGVRPYEQYF

abundance: NA
d_gene: NA
j_gene: TRBJ1-6
v_gene: TRBV29-1
CDR3nt: TGCAGCTTACAGGGTTCGGATTCACCCCTCCACTTT
CDR3aa: CSLQGSDSPLHF

abundance: NA
d_gene: TRBD2
j_gene: TRBJ2-3
v_gene: TRBV10-3
CDR3nt: TGTGCCATCAGTGAGAAAGGACTAGCGATTAGCACAGATACGCAGTATTTT
CDR3aa: CAISEKGLAISTDTQYF

abundance: NA
d_gene: NA
j_gene: TRBJ1-3
v_gene: TRBV9
CDR3nt: TGTGCCAGCAGCCTCCTTCTAGGGAGATCTGGAAACACCATATATTTT
CDR3aa: CASSLLLGRSGNTIYF

abundance: NA
d_gene: TRBD1
j_gene: TRBJ2-7
v_gene: TRBV5-5
CDR3nt: TGTGCCAGCAGCGCGAGGGGACAGTACTACGAGCAGTACTTC
CDR3aa: CASSARGQYYEQYF

abundance: NA
d_gene: TRBD1
j_gene: TRBJ2-7
v_gene: TRBV6-2/TRBV6-3
CDR3nt: TGTGCCAGCAGTTACGAGGGGGCAGACGAGCAGTACTTC
CDR3aa: CASSYEGADEQYF

abundance: NA
d_gene: NA
j_gene: TRBJ1-6
v_gene: TRBV7-2
CDR3nt: TGTGCCAGCAGCCAAGCACTGGGGGCTGGCGCACCCCTCCACTTT
CDR3aa: CASSQALGAGAPLHF

abundance: many
d_gene: NA
j_gene: TRBJ1-1
v_gene: TRBV7-9
CDR3nt: TGTGCCAGCAGCTCACTCCAGAACACTGAAGCTTTCTTT
CDR3aa: CASSSLQNTEAFF

abundance: NA
d_gene: NA
j_gene: TRBJ1-2
v_gene: TRBV20-1
CDR3nt: TGCAGTGCTAGGTCGGACAGCAACTATGGCTACACCTTC
CDR3aa: CSARSDSNYGYTF

abundance: many
d_gene: NA
j_gene: TRBJ2-5
v_gene: TRBV7-2
CDR3nt: TGTGCCAGCAGCTTAATAACCAATCGGGAGACCCAGTACTTC
CDR3aa: CASSLITNRETQYF

abundance: NA
d_gene: TRBD1
j_gene: TRBJ1-6
v_gene: TRBV7-8
CDR3nt: TGTGCCAGCAGCCTCCGACAGGGAGAGAAGCCCCTCCACTTT
CDR3aa: CASSLRQGEKPLHF

abundance: few
d_gene: NA
j_gene: TRBJ1-5
v_gene: TRBV5-5
CDR3nt: TGTGCCAGCAGCTTGGCGGCAGGGCAACATCAGCCCCAGCATTTT
CDR3aa: CASSLAAGQHQPQHF

abundance: NA
d_gene: NA
j_gene: TRBJ1-4
v_gene: TRBV18
CDR3nt: TGTGCCAGCTCACCAGAGGGGGGCTGGGGAAAACTGTTTTTT
CDR3aa: CASSPEGGWGKLFF

abundance: NA
d_gene: NA
j_gene: TRBJ1-5
v_gene: TRBV12-3/TRBV12-4
CDR3nt: TGTGCCAGCAGTTTATCTGAGGGGGGTAGGCAGCCCCAGCATTTT
CDR3aa: CASSLSEGGRQPQHF